A single TCR beta chain is shown here with its context. This sample stems from a study of blood T cell repertoires in COVID-19. Study information: Researchers got acute and convalescent COVID-19 samples from the United States, Italy and Spain. Sample material is recorded as cDNA or gDNA derived from T cells, B-cell-depleted T cells, or PBMCs.

Trimming at V came to 5 bases and at J to 4 bases, leaving 2 bases not matched to a gene. Germline CDR1 SEHNR, CDR2 FQNEAQ (reference sequence). The CDR3 consists of 13 residues. Per the authors' pipeline: From reference gene primer amplification, estimates of nucleated cell counts were derived. The method was immunoSEQ multiplex PCR; TCRdb's version includes in-frame clones alone and lacks a portion of them. The V and J calls and clone size come from that table; D and trimming were worked out from the DNA. Counted here are roughly 100,000 clones, 87% occurring once; the ten biggest clones make up roughly 15%.

This clonotype was sampled from a man in his fifties with acute or convalescent COVID-19. Sequenced sample: peripheral blood. The V and J genes are TRBV7-9 and TRBJ1-5, with 7 bases fitting TRBD1. In DNA form, the CDR3 reads TGTGCCAGCAGCCCGACAGGGAATCAGCCCCAGCATTTT. Its translation is CASSPTGNQPQHF.